Listed below are T cell receptor beta chains from one sample, sequenced in a study of T-cell memory formation after mild COVID-19. TCRdb reprocessed the 5' RACE reads via MiXCR and lists one record per CDR3 protein. The sample shows under 300,000 distinct CDR3 sequences, 8% to 9.5% of them seen only once. The specimen sequenced was PBMCs or a T cell subset sorted from them (not recorded which). The source of these receptors is a man aged 18 to 30 who had mild COVID-19 (a few samples of this study predate the infection). Cell type and time point are not known. CDR3s include the opening cysteine and the closing phenylalanine or tryptophan. A D gene is named only where the DNA matches it firmly. Not all rows give a size; the values are once, few, many and, for expanded clones, a class.

j_gene: TRBJ1-6
v_gene: TRBV6-5
d_gene: TRBD1
abundance: few
CDR3aa: CASSYSAGQGHSPLHF
CDR3nt: TGTGCCAGCAGTTACTCGGCGGGACAGGGGCATTCACCCCTCCACTTT

j_gene: TRBJ2-6
v_gene: TRBV18
d_gene: -
abundance: -
CDR3aa: CASSPPVGRRSGANVLTF
CDR3nt: TGTGCCAGCTCACCGCCTGTAGGGCGCCGCTCTGGGGCCAACGTCCTGACTTTC

j_gene: TRBJ1-4
v_gene: TRBV4-2
d_gene: -
abundance: few
CDR3aa: CASSQDRLRGGEKLFF
CDR3nt: TGTGCCAGCAGCCAAGATCGGCTCAGGGGAGGCGAAAAACTGTTTTTT

j_gene: TRBJ2-7
v_gene: TRBV7-2
d_gene: TRBD2
abundance: few
CDR3aa: CASSLTSGHEQYF
CDR3nt: TGTGCCAGCAGCTTGACTAGCGGGCACGAGCAGTACTTC

j_gene: TRBJ2-3
v_gene: TRBV19
d_gene: -
abundance: few
CDR3aa: CASSQGVPTDTQYF
CDR3nt: TGTGCCAGTAGTCAAGGGGTCCCTACAGATACGCAGTATTTT

j_gene: TRBJ2-3
v_gene: TRBV2
d_gene: -
abundance: few
CDR3aa: CASRGSLTDTQYF
CDR3nt: TGTGCCAGCCGGGGCAGCCTCACAGATACGCAGTATTTT

j_gene: TRBJ2-3
v_gene: TRBV29-1
d_gene: TRBD2
abundance: many
CDR3aa: CSVDRGGTDTQYF
CDR3nt: TGCAGCGTTGACCGGGGGGGCACAGATACGCAGTATTTT

j_gene: TRBJ2-6
v_gene: TRBV7-6
d_gene: -
abundance: few
CDR3aa: CASSLEANVLTF
CDR3nt: TGTGCCAGCAGCTTAGAGGCCAACGTCCTGACTTTC

j_gene: TRBJ2-3
v_gene: TRBV5-1
d_gene: -
abundance: few
CDR3aa: CASRYPHRESADTQYF
CDR3nt: TGCGCCAGCAGATACCCTCATCGGGAAAGCGCAGATACGCAGTATTTT

j_gene: TRBJ1-3
v_gene: TRBV19
d_gene: -
abundance: few
CDR3aa: CASSRSEPGNTIYF
CDR3nt: TGTGCCAGTAGTAGGTCGGAGCCGGGAAACACCATATATTTT

j_gene: TRBJ2-1
v_gene: TRBV20-1
d_gene: TRBD2
abundance: -
CDR3aa: CSARGLVYEQFF
CDR3nt: TGCAGTGCTAGGGGACTAGTTTATGAGCAGTTCTTC

j_gene: TRBJ1-2
v_gene: TRBV18
d_gene: TRBD1
abundance: -
CDR3aa: CASQGTGGTDYGYTF
CDR3nt: TGTGCCAGCCAAGGTACAGGGGGCACGGACTATGGCTACACCTTC

j_gene: TRBJ2-5
v_gene: TRBV7-2
d_gene: -
abundance: -
CDR3aa: CASSPRVGEWTQYF
CDR3nt: TGTGCCAGCAGCCCTAGGGTAGGGGAGTGGACCCAGTACTTC

j_gene: TRBJ2-5
v_gene: TRBV14
d_gene: -
abundance: once
CDR3aa: CASSQTGPLRAQYF
CDR3nt: TGTGCCAGCAGCCAGACGGGCCCACTTAGGGCCCAGTACTTC

j_gene: TRBJ2-3
v_gene: TRBV7-2
d_gene: -
abundance: -
CDR3aa: CASSLRAGRTDTQYF
CDR3nt: TGTGCCAGCAGCTTAAGGGCGGGGAGGACAGATACGCAGTATTTT

j_gene: TRBJ2-2
v_gene: TRBV18
d_gene: -
abundance: many
CDR3aa: CASSRGRADTGELFF
CDR3nt: TGTGCCAGCTCACGAGGACGCGCGGACACCGGGGAGCTGTTTTTT

j_gene: TRBJ2-1
v_gene: TRBV19
d_gene: TRBD1
abundance: few
CDR3aa: CASSPGTGGGNEQFF
CDR3nt: TGTGCCAGTAGTCCTGGGACAGGGGGTGGCAATGAGCAGTTCTTC

j_gene: TRBJ2-1
v_gene: TRBV20-1
d_gene: -
abundance: many
CDR3aa: CSAREPGTRLGEQFF
CDR3nt: TGCAGTGCTAGAGAGCCGGGAACTCGCTTGGGTGAGCAGTTCTTC

j_gene: TRBJ1-6
v_gene: TRBV2
d_gene: -
abundance: many
CDR3aa: CASKTDSHNSPLHF
CDR3nt: TGTGCCAGCAAGACCGACAGCCATAATTCACCCCTCCACTTT

j_gene: TRBJ2-3
v_gene: TRBV7-9
d_gene: -
abundance: many
CDR3aa: CASIPAASGRDTQYF
CDR3nt: TGTGCCAGCATCCCCGCCGCCTCGGGGCGGGATACGCAGTATTTT

j_gene: TRBJ2-7
v_gene: TRBV5-1
d_gene: TRBD2
abundance: many
CDR3aa: CASQLAGGNEQYF
CDR3nt: TGCGCCAGCCAACTAGCGGGGGGCAACGAGCAGTACTTC

j_gene: TRBJ2-1
v_gene: TRBV20-1
d_gene: TRBD2
abundance: many
CDR3aa: CSAKTSGGSSYNEQFF
CDR3nt: TGCAGTGCTAAGACTAGCGGGGGAAGCTCCTACAATGAGCAGTTCTTC

j_gene: TRBJ2-5
v_gene: TRBV24-1
d_gene: -
abundance: -
CDR3aa: CATSQEETQYF
CDR3nt: TGTGCCACCAGTCAAGAAGAGACCCAGTACTTC

j_gene: TRBJ2-7
v_gene: TRBV6-2/TRBV6-3
d_gene: -
abundance: few
CDR3aa: CASSDPVSRPFSYEQYF
CDR3nt: TGTGCCAGCAGCGACCCGGTTTCACGGCCGTTCTCCTACGAGCAGTACTTC

j_gene: TRBJ2-3
v_gene: TRBV18
d_gene: TRBD2
abundance: -
CDR3aa: CASSPRGGISTDTQYF
CDR3nt: TGTGCCAGCTCACCGCGGGGGGGAATCAGCACAGATACGCAGTATTTT

j_gene: TRBJ2-3
v_gene: TRBV29-1
d_gene: -
abundance: -
CDR3aa: CSVVPQETDTQYF
CDR3nt: TGCAGCGTTGTCCCCCAGGAGACAGATACGCAGTATTTT

j_gene: TRBJ1-5
v_gene: TRBV3-1
d_gene: -
abundance: few
CDR3aa: CASSQDLRQPQHF
CDR3nt: TGTGCCAGCAGCCAAGATCTACGACAGCCCCAGCATTTT

j_gene: TRBJ1-4
v_gene: TRBV25-1
d_gene: TRBD1
abundance: few
CDR3aa: CASSDRDRVTNEKLFF
CDR3nt: TGTGCCAGCAGTGACCGGGACAGGGTAACTAATGAAAAACTGTTTTTT

j_gene: TRBJ1-5
v_gene: TRBV20-1
d_gene: -
abundance: -
CDR3aa: CSARDNAGSRSNQPQHF
CDR3nt: TGCAGTGCTAGAGATAATGCAGGGAGCCGTAGCAATCAGCCCCAGCATTTT

j_gene: TRBJ2-7
v_gene: TRBV7-8
d_gene: -
abundance: few
CDR3aa: CASSSNDYYEQYF
CDR3nt: TGTGCCAGCAGCTCAAATGACTACTACGAGCAGTACTTC

j_gene: TRBJ2-7
v_gene: TRBV6-5
d_gene: -
abundance: -
CDR3aa: CASSPRVHSYEQYF
CDR3nt: TGTGCCAGCAGCCCCAGGGTACACTCCTACGAGCAGTACTTC

j_gene: TRBJ2-5
v_gene: TRBV10-2
d_gene: TRBD1
abundance: few
CDR3aa: CASSDPGTGDAGETQYF
CDR3nt: TGCGCCAGCAGTGATCCCGGGACAGGCGACGCGGGAGAGACCCAGTACTTC

j_gene: TRBJ2-3
v_gene: TRBV4-3
d_gene: -
abundance: -
CDR3aa: CASSQDGEDTQYF
CDR3nt: TGCGCCAGCAGCCAAGATGGGGAGGATACGCAGTATTTT

j_gene: TRBJ2-3
v_gene: TRBV9
d_gene: -
abundance: few
CDR3aa: CASSVLASTDTQYF
CDR3nt: TGTGCCAGCAGCGTTTTAGCGAGCACAGATACGCAGTATTTT

j_gene: TRBJ2-4
v_gene: TRBV12-3/TRBV12-4
d_gene: -
abundance: few
CDR3aa: CASRKGEENIQYF
CDR3nt: TGTGCCAGCAGAAAGGGGGAAGAGAACATTCAGTACTTC

j_gene: TRBJ2-5
v_gene: TRBV11-2
d_gene: -
abundance: -
CDR3aa: CASSWGGSGVEQETQYF
CDR3nt: TGTGCCAGCAGCTGGGGGGGCAGCGGGGTGGAGCAAGAGACCCAGTACTTC

j_gene: TRBJ2-7
v_gene: TRBV20-1
d_gene: -
abundance: -
CDR3aa: CSASRAGDSYEQYF
CDR3nt: TGCAGTGCTAGTAGGGCAGGAGATAGCTACGAGCAGTACTTC

j_gene: TRBJ1-5
v_gene: TRBV5-1
d_gene: TRBD1
abundance: -
CDR3aa: CASSLSPSRDRGHQPQHF
CDR3nt: TGCGCCAGCAGCTTGAGCCCGTCCCGGGACAGGGGTCATCAGCCCCAGCATTTT

j_gene: TRBJ2-5
v_gene: TRBV14
d_gene: -
abundance: few
CDR3aa: CASSQGEETQYF
CDR3nt: TGTGCCAGCAGCCAAGGCGAGGAGACCCAGTACTTC

j_gene: TRBJ2-5
v_gene: TRBV6-2/TRBV6-3
d_gene: -
abundance: -
CDR3aa: CASSPGIETQYF
CDR3nt: TGTGCCAGCAGTCCCGGGATTGAAACCCAGTACTTC

j_gene: TRBJ2-7
v_gene: TRBV24-1
d_gene: -
abundance: -
CDR3aa: CATSGGINEQYF
CDR3nt: TGTGCCACCAGTGGCGGCATCAACGAGCAGTACTTC